The 19 T cell receptor beta chains presented below share a single source sample, sequenced in a study of blood T cell repertoires in COVID-19. TCRdb's copy holds only in-frame clones and misses some; the assay was immunoSEQ multiplex PCR. The data show 130,000 or so clones, more than 60% seen once. Material: peripheral blood. These receptors were taken from a man aged 50 or older with acute or convalescent COVID-19.

This sequence joins TRBV9 and TRBJ2-2; the match to TRBD2 covers 8 bases. CDR1 SGDLS and CDR2 YYNGEE come from the germline V gene. The CDR3 runs 15 residues. The junction had 2 bases not matched to a gene; V was cut back by 3 bases and J by 1 base. The CDR3 spells CASSAGLGNTGELFF. CDR3 nucleotides: TGTGCCAGCAGCGCGGGACTAGGGAACACCGGGGAGCTGTTTTTT.

The chain joins TRBV14 to TRBJ2-3; possibly TRBD1 for D (6 bases). This CDR3 is 14 amino acids long. Germline lookup yields CDR1 SGHDN and CDR2 FVKESK. V was trimmed by 6 bases and J by 4 bases, leaving 14 bases between them. The CDR3 loop is CASRVTGWSDTQYF. The CDR3 nucleotides read TGTGCCAGCAGAGTCACAGGGTGGTCAGATACGCAGTATTTT.

The V gene is TRBV11-2, the J gene TRBJ2-4, with D perhaps TRBD1 (6 bases). CDR1 and CDR2 from the germline V gene are SGHAT and FQNNGV. V lost 2 bases and J lost 1, with 18 bases in between. The CDR3 consists of 18 residues. This CDR3 reads CASSLTVEQGWAKNIQYF. In nucleotides, the CDR3 is TGTGCCAGCAGCTTAACGGTGGAACAGGGATGGGCCAAAAACATTCAGTACTTC.

This clone was seen more than once but under ten times. The V and J genes are TRBV5-6 and TRBJ1-2; tentative D call: TRBD1 (5 bases). The length of the CDR3 is 12 residues. The germline V and J ends were trimmed by 5 bases and 4 bases, with 9 bases remaining between them. Germline V gene lookup returns CDR1 SGHDT and CDR2 YYEEEE. As DNA, the CDR3 is TGTGCCAGCAGATCAGGGTTCTATGGCTACACCTTC. It yields the protein CASRSGFYGYTF.

V and J are TRBV5-1 and TRBJ1-4; 8 nucleotides align to TRBD1. From germline, CDR1 is SGHRS and CDR2 YFSETQ. V lost 4 bases and J lost 5; bases outside the gene matches: 7. The CDR3 sequence is 15 residues long. The CDR3 here is CASSIPQGGNEKLFF. Here the CDR3 DNA reads TGCGCCAGCAGCATACCACAGGGGGGAAATGAAAAACTGTTTTTT.

J is TRBJ2-1 and V is TRBV23-1, with a weak D call TRBD1 (5 bases). TRBV23-1 carries the ORF label, with uncertain function. Trimming took 1 base from V and 5 from J, leaving 12 bases between them. CDR3 length: 15 amino acids. This chain's CDR3 is CASSQFRATHNEQFF. The CDR3 DNA sequence: TGCGCCAGCAGTCAATTCAGGGCCACTCACAATGAGCAGTTCTTC.

This chain joins TRBV3-1 (or the pseudogene TRBV3-2) and TRBJ1-1; D unclear. Germline lookup yields CDR1 LGHDT and CDR2 YNNKEL (reference sequence). V lost 1 base to trimming and J lost 5 bases, with 11 bases between them. The length of the CDR3 is 14 residues. CDR3 in amino acids: CASSQGRSGTEAFF. The DNA for the CDR3 is TGTGCCAGCAGCCAAGGTAGGTCGGGTACTGAAGCTTTCTTT.

This clone was counted only a few times. The chain combines TRBV7-2 with TRBJ1-3; D is unresolved. This CDR3 has 13 amino acids. V was trimmed by 2 bases and J by 3 bases, leaving 5 bases between them. Germline V gene sequence: CDR1 SGHTA, CDR2 FQGNSA. The CDR3 DNA follows: TGTGCCAGCAGCTTAAACAGTGGAAACACCATATATTTT. Its translation is CASSLNSGNTIYF. Full variable domain (rest looked up from reference TRBV7-2 and TRBJ1-3): GAGVSQSPSNKVTEKGKDVELRCDPISGHTALYWYRQSLGQGLEFLIYFQGNSAPDKSGLPSDRFSAERTGGSVSTLTIQRTQQEDSAVYLCASSLNSGNTIYFGEGSWLTVV.

This chain joins TRBV6-6 and TRBJ1-2, with TRBD1 matching 7 bases. Germline V gene data show CDR1 as MNHNY and CDR2 as SVGAGI (reference sequence). This CDR3 comprises 12 residues. V trimming: 5 bases; J trimming: 6 bases; junction bases outside the gene matches: 3. The chain's CDR3 is CASSQGVDGYTF. The CDR3 DNA follows: TGTGCCAGCAGTCAGGGGGTGGATGGCTACACCTTC.

The rearrangement joins TRBV5-5 to TRBJ1-2, with 8 nucleotides matching TRBD1. The CDR3 covers 14 residues. Losses at the gene ends were 3 bases for V and 4 bases for J; bases not matched to a gene: 5. The germline gives CDR1 SGHKS, CDR2 YYEKEE (reference sequence). The CDR3 spells CASSWDRNFYGYTF. The CDR3 nucleotides read TGTGCCAGCAGCTGGGACAGGAACTTCTATGGCTACACCTTC.

The V gene is TRBV7-2, the J gene TRBJ1-1; 10 nucleotides agree with TRBD1. V shed 5 bases and J 3 bases; nucleotides not matched to a gene: 6. Germline lookup yields CDR1 SGHTA and CDR2 FQGNSA. The CDR3 has 15 amino acids. The DNA of the CDR3 is TGTGCCAGCAGCCGTCGTGGGACAGGGGACACTGAAGCTTTCTTT. This sequence encodes CASSRRGTGDTEAFF.

The V and J genes are TRBV18 and TRBJ1-6; TRBD1 agrees at 8 bases. Germline trimming cut 5 bases from V and 4 bases from J; bases unmatched to any gene: 10. CDR3 size: 17 residues. Germline lookup yields CDR1 KGHSH and CDR2 LQKENI. For the CDR3, the DNA is TGTGCCAGCTCAAATCCCATGGACAGGGCGTATAATTCACCCCTCCACTTT. Amino acid sequence: CASSNPMDRAYNSPLHF.

This clone was recorded a few times. This chain connects TRBV14 to TRBJ2-2; maybe TRBD1 (6 bases). V lost 2 bases and J 0 bases, leaving 13 bases between the germline ends. Per germline, CDR1 SGHDN and CDR2 FVKESK. There are 17 residues in the CDR3. The CDR3, as DNA: TGTGCCAGCAGCCAAATTCAGGGGCTGTCGAACACCGGGGAGCTGTTTTTT. Translating gives CASSQIQGLSNTGELFF.

The chain has TRBV3-1 (or the pseudogene TRBV3-2) and TRBJ2-1; 8 bases map to TRBD1. Germline V gives CDR1 LGHDT, CDR2 YNNKEL (reference sequence). V gave up 6 bases and J gave up 8 bases; unmatched junction bases: 9. The CDR3 is 14 amino acids. The CDR3 sequence: CASSHTGGTDEQFF. The CDR3 DNA follows: TGTGCCAGCAGTCATACAGGGGGAACAGATGAGCAGTTCTTC.

The chain couples TRBV7-8 to TRBJ1-3; tentatively, D is TRBD1 (5 bases). The CDR3 runs 17 residues. Germline V gives CDR1 SGHVS, CDR2 FQNEAQ. V lost 8 bases and J 0 bases, leaving 20 bases between the germline ends. CDR3 sequence (DNA): TGTGCCAGCGGACCTACACCGGGACTGAACTCTGGAAACACCATATATTTT. It specifies CASGPTPGLNSGNTIYF.

The rearrangement joins TRBV12-3 or TRBV12-4 to TRBJ2-5; 7 bases fit TRBD2. Unmatched junction bases numbered 4, after V lost 7 bases and J lost 2 bases. The CDR3 extends over 13 amino acids. The CDR3 nucleotides are TGTGCCAGCACCTTCGGGGGGCAAGAGACCCAGTACTTC. It specifies CASTFGGQETQYF.

The CDR3 loop reads CASSPPAVKTQYF. The CDR3 bases are TGTGCCAGCTCACCACCAGCGGTGAAGACCCAGTACTTC. This chain links TRBV18 with TRBJ2-5; perhaps TRBD2 as D (5 bases). The CDR3 extends over 13 amino acids. Germline V gene sequence: CDR1 KGHSH, CDR2 LQKENI. Trimming cost V 0 bases and J 6 bases, with 8 bases left between them.

This chain links TRBV5-6 with TRBJ1-5, with TRBD1 matching over 10 bases. The CDR3 consists of 16 residues. CDR1 is SGHDT, CDR2 YYEEEE, per germline. Losses at the gene ends were 4 bases for V and 6 bases for J; bases not matched to a gene: 10. CDR3 DNA: TGTGCCAGCAGCCCAGGGGACAGGGGAGGAGGTCAGCCCCAGCATTTT. It translates to CASSPGDRGGGQPQHF.

The rearrangement uses TRBV6-5 and TRBJ1-5; tentative D call: TRBD1 (6 bases). Germline values: CDR1 MNHEY, CDR2 SVGAGI. The CDR3 totals 13 residues. V lost 8 bases to trimming and J lost 7 bases, with 15 bases between them. This CDR3 reads CASLQGGGQPQHF. The CDR3 DNA follows: TGTGCCAGCTTACAGGGAGGGGGACAGCCCCAGCATTTT.